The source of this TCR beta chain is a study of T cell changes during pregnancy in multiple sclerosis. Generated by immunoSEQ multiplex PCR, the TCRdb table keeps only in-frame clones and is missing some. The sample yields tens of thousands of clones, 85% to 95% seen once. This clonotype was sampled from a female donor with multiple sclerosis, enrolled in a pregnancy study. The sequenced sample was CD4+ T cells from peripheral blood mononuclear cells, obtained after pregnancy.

CDR3 DNA: TGTGCCAGCAGCTTGCAGAGGACCGGGGAGCTGTTTTTT. It codes for CASSLQRTGELFF. This rearrangement joins TRBV5-6 to TRBJ2-2; D remains unclear. Trimming pared 1 base from V and 5 bases from J, leaving 6 bases between. The germline gives CDR1 SGHDT, CDR2 YYEEEE. This CDR3 region has 13 residues.